The 31 T cell receptor beta chains in this list originate from one sample, sequenced in a study of cytomegalovirus exposure and HLA in healthy donors. The study ran its PCR with 60 Vbeta and 13 Jbeta primers. Libraries were prepared by immunoSEQ multiplex PCR; TCRdb keeps only in-frame clonotypes and omits some of them. The sample has around 150,000 clones; around 76% are singletons. The sequencing sample was made of PBMCs. The receptors stem from a man younger than 35 in good health and CMV-seronegative.

V and J are TRBV2 and TRBJ2-7, with TRBD1 matching over 9 bases. The CDR3 covers 14 residues. J lost 1 base, V lost 4 bases, and 2 bases had no gene match. Germline loops: CDR1 SNHLY, CDR2 FYNNEI. This chain's CDR3 is CASSVDRGSYEQYF. CDR3 DNA sequence: TGTGCCAGCAGTGTAGACAGGGGGTCCTACGAGCAGTACTTC.

This clone was counted a single time. V gene TRBV7-9 combines with J gene TRBJ2-7; 8 bases are a match to TRBD2. V gave up 5 bases and J gave up 0 bases; unmatched junction bases: 9. The CDR3 has 16 residues. Germline V gene data show CDR1 as SEHNR and CDR2 as FQNEAQ (reference sequence). CDR3 region: CASSPPGGFPSYEQYF. The CDR3, as DNA: TGTGCCAGCAGCCCGCCGGGGGGGTTCCCCTCCTACGAGCAGTACTTC.

This chain connects TRBV15 to TRBJ2-5, with D hard to call. The CDR3 consists of 12 residues. V was pared by 1 base and J by 3 bases, with 3 bases between. Germline-derived CDR1 and CDR2 are LNHNV and YYDKDF (reference sequence). The CDR3, as DNA: TGTGCCACCAGCAGAGTAGAAGAGACCCAGTACTTC. Its protein is CATSRVEETQYF. The full variable domain, completed using reference TRBV15 and TRBJ2-5, is DAMVIQNPRYQVTQFGKPVTLSCSQTLNHNVMYWYQQKSSQAPKLLFHYYDKDFNNEADTPDNFQSRRPNTSFCFLDIRSPGLGDTAMYLCATSRVEETQYFGPGTRLLVL.

In its sample, this clone was seen a few times. This chain joins TRBV4-2 and TRBJ2-3; 10 bases fit TRBD2. Trimming at V came to 4 bases and at J to 4 bases, leaving 8 bases not matched to a gene. CDR3 size: 16 residues. Germline V gives CDR1 LGHNA, CDR2 YNFKEQ. The CDR3 region has the DNA TGTGCCAGCAGCCTGGAAGCGGGGGGGGATTCAGATACGCAGTATTTT. The encoded protein is CASSLEAGGDSDTQYF.

V is TRBV29-1 and J is TRBJ2-5; tentative D call: TRBD2 (6 bases). The CDR3 is 13 amino acids. Germline-derived CDR1 and CDR2 are SQVTM and ANQGSEA. The V gene lost 4 bases and the J gene lost 11 bases, with 20 bases spanning the gap. The CDR3 sequence: CSVAGVSGSEQYF. The CDR3 DNA follows: TGCAGCGTTGCGGGGGTATCCGGTAGTGAGCAGTACTTC. Together with reference TRBV29-1 and TRBJ2-5, the CDR3 gives the full variable domain: SAVISQKPSRDICQRGTSLTIQCQVDSQVTMMFWYRQQPGQSLTLIATANQGSEATYESGFVIDKFPISRPNLTFSTLTVSNMSPEDSSIYLCSVAGVSGSEQYFGPGTRLLVL.

The chain joins TRBV6-5 to TRBJ2-3; D remains ambiguous. Germline CDR1 MNHEY, CDR2 SVGAGI. The CDR3 loop spans 13 amino acids. V lost 6 bases and J 0 bases, leaving 7 bases between the germline ends. The CDR3 coding sequence is TGTGCCAGCAGATCCGTCAGCACAGATACGCAGTATTTT. Its translation is CASRSVSTDTQYF.

CDR3 sequence (DNA): TGTGCCAGCAGCAAAGCGTATCGACCCCCGACTAGCGGCGAAACCAACAATGAGCAGTTCTTC. It codes for CASSKAYRPPTSGETNNEQFF. The chain recombines TRBV21-1 with TRBJ2-1; the tabulated D call, TRBD2, remains unverified against the DNA. TRBV21-1 is an annotated pseudogene. The CDR3 consists of 21 residues.

The V call is TRBV4-1, the J call TRBJ2-1, with 9 nucleotides matching TRBD1. This CDR3 is built from 15 residues. Trimming removed 4 bases from V and 6 bases from J; junction bases left unmatched: 7. Germline V lookup: CDR1 MGHRA, CDR2 YSYEKL. CDR3 amino acids: CASSPRTGEVNEQFF. CDR3 nucleotides: TGCGCCAGCAGCCCACGGACAGGGGAGGTCAATGAGCAGTTCTTC.

This clone was detected a few times. The rearrangement links TRBV10-2 to TRBJ2-3, with 8 bases lining up with TRBD2. V shed 3 bases and J 1 base; nucleotides not matched to a gene: 3. The CDR3 consists of 15 residues. CDR1 WSHSY and CDR2 SAAADI come from the germline V gene. CDR3 protein: CASSEASGRTDTQYF. The CDR3 nucleotides are TGCGCCAGCAGTGAAGCTAGCGGGCGCACAGATACGCAGTATTTT.

This sequence joins TRBV11-2 and TRBJ2-5; TRBD2 matches at 13 bases. The junction had 7 bases not matched to a gene; V was cut back by 1 base and J by 2 bases. From germline, CDR1 is SGHAT and CDR2 FQNNGV. This CDR3 comprises 18 residues. CDR3 sequence (DNA): TGTGCCAGCAGCTTAGCCGGACTAGCGGGAGTCCGGCAAGAGACCCAGTACTTC. This codes for CASSLAGLAGVRQETQYF.

The chain uses TRBV7-9 and TRBJ1-2, with 8 bases matching TRBD1. CDR3 length: 13 amino acids. Germline CDR1 reads SEHNR; CDR2 reads FQNEAQ (reference sequence). V shed 1 base, J shed 11 bases, and the junction held 6 bases outside the gene matches. The CDR3 DNA is TGTGCCAGCAGCTTAGGGACAGGGCGTAGATACACCTTC. Residues: CASSLGTGRRYTF. Full variable domain (remainder filled in from reference TRBV7-9 and TRBJ1-2): DTGVSQNPRHKITKRGQNVTFRCDPISEHNRLYWYRQTLGQGPEFLTYFQNEAQLEKSRLLSDRFSAERPKGSFSTLEIQRTEQGDSAMYLCASSLGTGRRYTFGSGTRLTVV.

This chain uses TRBV5-1 with TRBJ2-7; TRBD1 aligns across 7 bases. The CDR3 spans 15 residues. V shed 3 bases and J 5 bases; nucleotides not matched to a gene: 11. Germline CDR1 reads SGHRS; CDR2 reads YFSETQ. The DNA for the CDR3 is TGCGCCAGCAGCTGGACCCCGGGACAGATGGACGAGCAGTACTTC. Encoded protein: CASSWTPGQMDEQYF.

The chain recombines TRBV27 with TRBJ2-5, with D maybe TRBD1 (5 bases). The V gene lost 2 bases and the J gene lost 5 bases, with 15 bases spanning the gap. CDR3 length: 15 amino acids. CDR1 and CDR2 (germline): MNHEY, SMNVEV (reference sequence). CDR3 coding DNA: TGTGCCAGCAGTTTAAACTTTGGCAGGGTGGAGACCCAGTACTTC. This translates into CASSLNFGRVETQYF.

The V gene is TRBV5-1, the J gene TRBJ1-6; 7 bases fit TRBD1. The CDR3 runs 15 residues. The germline V gene has CDR1 SGHRS and CDR2 YFSETQ. Trimming cost V 4 bases and J 4 bases; bases outside gene matches: 5. The CDR3 DNA is TGCGCCAGCAGCCTACAGGGGAATTATAATTCACCCCTCCACTTT. It yields the protein CASSLQGNYNSPLHF.

This clone was detected only a few times. V gene TRBV6-1 combines with J gene TRBJ2-1; D perhaps matches TRBD1 (6 bases). The CDR3 covers 13 residues. Between the trimmed V and J ends, which lost 10 bases and 1 base, there was a span of 11 bases. CDR1 MNHNS and CDR2 SASEGT come from the germline V gene. The CDR3 sequence: CAIQTGSYNEQFF. The CDR3 DNA sequence: TGTGCCATTCAGACAGGTTCCTACAATGAGCAGTTCTTC.

The V call is TRBV7-2, the J call TRBJ2-3; 8 bases fit TRBD2. The V segment lost 5 bases and the J segment 6 bases; nucleotides outside the gene matches: 19. This CDR3 spans 18 amino acids. CDR1 is SGHTA and CDR2 is FQGNSA in the germline V gene. The CDR3 sequence: CASSPRYPERESLDTQYF. As DNA, the CDR3 is TGTGCCAGCAGCCCCCGGTATCCTGAGCGGGAGAGCTTGGATACGCAGTATTTT.

The V gene is TRBV6-5, the J gene TRBJ2-5; TRBD2 agrees at 12 bases. The CDR3 spans 15 residues. CDR1 is MNHEY and CDR2 is SVGAGI in the germline V gene. Trimming took 6 bases from V and 6 from J; bases not matched to a gene: 8. In nucleotides, the CDR3 is TGTGCCAGCAGAACACTAGCGGGAGGTTCGAAGACCCAGTACTTC. It translates to CASRTLAGGSKTQYF.

The rearrangement joins TRBV4-2 to TRBJ2-3, with a possible D match to TRBD2 (6 bases). The germline V and J ends were trimmed by 6 bases and 3 bases, with 19 bases remaining between them. Germline assignment: CDR1 LGHNA and CDR2 YNFKEQ. The CDR3 has 16 amino acids. DNA of the CDR3: TGTGCCAGCAGTACTACACTAGCCCCGGGGACAGATACGCAGTATTTT. It translates to CASSTTLAPGTDTQYF.

This sequence joins TRBV15 and TRBJ2-7, with D perhaps matching TRBD2 (6 bases). Germline-derived CDR1 and CDR2 are LNHNV and YYDKDF (reference sequence). This CDR3 spans 14 amino acids. V was trimmed by 3 bases and J by 0 bases, leaving 9 bases between them. The CDR3 DNA sequence: TGTGCCACCAGCAGGGGAGGTGACTCCTACGAGCAGTACTTC. Protein sequence: CATSRGGDSYEQYF.

Only one count was recorded for this clone. Sequence at one end of the junction differs from germline and may be a read error. The identical CDR3 is also encoded by other nucleotide sequences in the sample. The chain combines TRBV7-9 with TRBJ2-6; D possibly corresponds to TRBD1 (6 bases). CDR3 size: 18 residues. Looked up from germline, CDR1 is SEHNR and CDR2 is FQNEAQ (reference sequence). The DNA for the CDR3 is TGTGCCAGCAGTTTAGACCACACAGGGAGCTCTGGGGCCAACGTCCTGACTTTC. As protein: CASSLDHTGSSGANVLTF. Drawing the rest from reference TRBV7-9 and TRBJ2-6, the complete variable domain is DTGVSQNPRHKITKRGQNVTFRCDPISEHNRLYWYRQTLGQGPEFLTYFQNEAQLEKSRLLSDRFSAERPKGSFSTLEIQRTEQGDSAMYLCASSLDHTGSSGANVLTFGAGSRLTVL.

A few counts support this clone. Other nucleotide sequences in the sample specify the same CDR3. This sequence joins TRBV5-1 and TRBJ2-3, with 14 bases aligning to TRBD2. V gave up 3 bases and J gave up 4 bases; unmatched junction bases: 13. CDR3 length: 19 amino acids. Germline V gene lookup returns CDR1 SGHRS and CDR2 YFSETQ. DNA for the CDR3: TGCGCCAGCAGCTGGCCGACTAGCGGGAGGGCCAATCGTCCAGATACGCAGTATTTT. It codes for CASSWPTSGRANRPDTQYF.

This clone was observed a few times. This chain uses TRBV29-1 with TRBJ2-7, with D tentatively TRBD1 (6 bases). The CDR3 consists of 14 residues. Germline CDR1 is SQVTM and CDR2 is ANQGSEA. Deletions cut 2 bases from V and 5 bases from J, with 16 bases between. The CDR3 nucleotides are TGCAGCGTTGAACCAGGGGCGCGGCTCGACGAGCAGTACTTC. Encoded protein: CSVEPGARLDEQYF.

DNA of the CDR3: TGTGCCAGCAGCCGCACTACTGGACTAGCGGGCAGGGACGAGCAGTACTTC. Protein sequence: CASSRTTGLAGRDEQYF. The chain combines TRBV5-6 with TRBJ2-7; 11 bases line up with TRBD2. The CDR3 contains 17 residues. Germline V CDR1 and CDR2: SGHDT, YYEEEE. With 4 bases clipped from V and 5 bases from J, the junction kept 14 bases outside the gene matches.

The chain joins TRBV25-1 to TRBJ2-3; TRBD1 matches at 9 bases. V was clipped by 4 bases and J by 4 bases; unmatched bases: 12. The CDR3 extends over 17 amino acids. Germline V CDR1 and CDR2: MGHDK, SYGVNS. CDR3: CASSAQQGAGGPDTQYF. The CDR3 bases are TGTGCCAGCAGTGCCCAACAGGGGGCGGGCGGGCCAGATACGCAGTATTTT.

The chain couples TRBV4-2 to TRBJ1-1; 7 bases line up with TRBD1. Unmatched junction bases numbered 6, after V lost 1 base and J lost 1 base. The V gene's germline CDR1 is LGHNA and CDR2 YNFKEQ. CDR3 length equals 16 residues. The CDR3 coding sequence is TGTGCCAGCAGCCAAGGACAGGGAGAAGGGAACACTGAAGCTTTCTTT. The encoded protein is CASSQGQGEGNTEAFF.

The chain joins TRBV2 to TRBJ1-1; the D is unclear. Trimming removed 0 bases from V and 0 bases from J, with 11 bases in between. The CDR3 consists of 16 residues. CDR1 SNHLY and CDR2 FYNNEI come from the germline V gene. CDR3 nucleotides: TGTGCCAGCAGTGAAGCCTCGGAGGGAGTGAACACTGAAGCTTTCTTT. Protein: CASSEASEGVNTEAFF.

Here the CDR3 DNA reads TGTGCCAGTAGTACGGACAGGGGGTACCAGCCCCAGCATTTT. Protein sequence: CASSTDRGYQPQHF. The V call is TRBV19, the J call TRBJ1-5; 10 nucleotides align to TRBD1. Trimming took 4 bases from V and 7 from J; bases not matched to a gene: 4. This CDR3 has 14 residues. Germline V gene lookup returns CDR1 LNHDA and CDR2 SQIVND (reference sequence).

The sample holds a few counts of this clone. The genes are TRBV28 and TRBJ1-2, with 7 bases lining up with TRBD1. The J segment lost 4 bases and the V segment lost 5 bases, leaving 4 bases of the junction unmatched. This CDR3 spans 13 amino acids. Germline loops: CDR1 MDHEN, CDR2 SYDVKM. CDR3: CASSPGTVYGYTF. The CDR3, as DNA: TGTGCCAGCAGTCCCGGGACAGTCTATGGCTACACCTTC.

Only a few counts were recorded for this clone. This rearrangement joins TRBV20-1 to TRBJ1-1; TRBD1 is a possible D gene (5 bases). CDR1 is DFQATT, CDR2 SNEGSKA, per germline (reference sequence). This CDR3 spans 11 amino acids. The V and J ends lost 3 bases and 5 bases respectively, with 7 bases between them. This CDR3 is CSASKGTEAFF. As DNA, the CDR3 is TGCAGTGCTAGTAAGGGGACTGAAGCTTTCTTT.

This chain joins TRBV7-2 and TRBJ2-3; D not resolved. Trimming shortened V by 6 bases and J by 1 base, and 14 bases separated the two germline ends. The CDR3 loop spans 15 amino acids. Germline-derived CDR1 and CDR2 are SGHTA and FQGNSA. The CDR3 spells CASSPYRQGTDTQYF. CDR3 bases: TGTGCCAGCAGTCCCTATCGGCAGGGCACAGATACGCAGTATTTT.

The chain has TRBV6-5 and TRBJ2-3; 7 nucleotides align to TRBD2. Trimming removed 5 bases from V and 2 bases from J; junction bases left unmatched: 7. The CDR3 sequence is 15 residues long. CDR1 is MNHEY and CDR2 is SVGAGI in the germline V gene. This CDR3 is CASSPLGTNTDTQYF. The CDR3 nucleotides read TGTGCCAGCAGTCCCTTGGGGACTAACACAGATACGCAGTATTTT.